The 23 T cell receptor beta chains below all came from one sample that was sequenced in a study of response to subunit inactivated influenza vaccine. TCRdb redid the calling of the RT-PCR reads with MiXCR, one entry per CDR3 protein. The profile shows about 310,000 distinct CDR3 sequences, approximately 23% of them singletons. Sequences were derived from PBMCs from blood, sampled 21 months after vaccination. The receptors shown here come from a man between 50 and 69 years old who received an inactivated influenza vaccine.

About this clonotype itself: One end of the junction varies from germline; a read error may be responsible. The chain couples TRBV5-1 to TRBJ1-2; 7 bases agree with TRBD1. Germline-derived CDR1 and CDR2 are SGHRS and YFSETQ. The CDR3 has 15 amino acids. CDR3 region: CASSLGQQGNYGYTF. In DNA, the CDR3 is TGCGCCAGCAGTTTGGGACAACAGGGGAACTATGGCTACACCTTC. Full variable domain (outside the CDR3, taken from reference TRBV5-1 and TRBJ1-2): KAGVTQTPRYLIKTRGQQVTLSCSPISGHRSVSWYQQTPGQGLQFLFEYFSETQRNKGNFPGRFSGRQFSNSRSEMNVSTLELGDSALYLCASSLGQQGNYGYTFGSGTRLTVV.

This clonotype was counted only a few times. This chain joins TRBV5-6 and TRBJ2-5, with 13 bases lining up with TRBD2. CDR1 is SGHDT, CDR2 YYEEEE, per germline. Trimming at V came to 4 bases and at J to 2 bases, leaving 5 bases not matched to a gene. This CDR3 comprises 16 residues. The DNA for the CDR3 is TGTGCCAGCAGCCTCGGGACTAGCGGGACGCAAGAGACCCAGTACTTC. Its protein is CASSLGTSGTQETQYF.

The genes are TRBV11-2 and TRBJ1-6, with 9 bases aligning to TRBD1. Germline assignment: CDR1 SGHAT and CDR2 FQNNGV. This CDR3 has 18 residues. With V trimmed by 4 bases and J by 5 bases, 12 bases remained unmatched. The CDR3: CASSSGLTGGQNNSPLHF. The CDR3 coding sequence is TGTGCCAGCAGCTCCGGACTTACAGGGGGCCAGAATAATTCACCCCTCCACTTT.

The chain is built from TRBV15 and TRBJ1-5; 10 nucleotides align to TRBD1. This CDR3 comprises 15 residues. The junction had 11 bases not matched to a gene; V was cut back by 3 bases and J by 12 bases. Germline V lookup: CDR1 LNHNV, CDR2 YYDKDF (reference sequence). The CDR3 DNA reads TGTGCCACCAGCAGCGGAAGGACAGGGGGAGATTTCCAGCATTTT. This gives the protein CATSSGRTGGDFQHF.

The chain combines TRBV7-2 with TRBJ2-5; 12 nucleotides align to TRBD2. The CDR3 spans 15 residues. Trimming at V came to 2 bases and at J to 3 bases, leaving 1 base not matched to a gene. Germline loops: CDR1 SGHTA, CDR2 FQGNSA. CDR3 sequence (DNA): TGTGCCAGCAGCTTACCTAGCGGGGGGGAAGAGACCCAGTACTTC. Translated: CASSLPSGGEETQYF. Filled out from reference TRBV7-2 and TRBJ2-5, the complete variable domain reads GAGVSQSPSNKVTEKGKDVELRCDPISGHTALYWYRQSLGQGLEFLIYFQGNSAPDKSGLPSDRFSAERTGGSVSTLTIQRTQQEDSAVYLCASSLPSGGEETQYFGPGTRLLVL.

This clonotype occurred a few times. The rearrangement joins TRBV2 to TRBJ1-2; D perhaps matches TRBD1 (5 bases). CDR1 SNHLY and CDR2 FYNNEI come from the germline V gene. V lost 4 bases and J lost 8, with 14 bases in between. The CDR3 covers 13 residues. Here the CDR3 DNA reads TGTGCCAGCAGTGTAGCAGGGCTAGAGGGCTACACCTTC. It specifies CASSVAGLEGYTF. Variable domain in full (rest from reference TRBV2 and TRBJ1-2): EPEVTQTPSHQVTQMGQEVILRCVPISNHLYFYWYRQILGQKVEFLVSFYNNEISEKSEIFDDQFSVERPDGSNFTLKIRSTKLEDSAMYFCASSVAGLEGYTFGSGTRLTVV.

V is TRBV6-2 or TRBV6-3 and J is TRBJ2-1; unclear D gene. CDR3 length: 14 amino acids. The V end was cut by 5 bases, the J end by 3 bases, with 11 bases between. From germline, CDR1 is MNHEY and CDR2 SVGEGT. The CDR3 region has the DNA TGTGCCAGCAGTCCCCTTGAACTCTACAATGAGCAGTTCTTC. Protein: CASSPLELYNEQFF.

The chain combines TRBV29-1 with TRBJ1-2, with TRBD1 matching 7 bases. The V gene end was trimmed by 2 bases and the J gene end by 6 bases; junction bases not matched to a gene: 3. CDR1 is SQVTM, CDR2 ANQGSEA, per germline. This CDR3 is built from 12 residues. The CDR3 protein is CSVERGLDGYTF. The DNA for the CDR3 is TGCAGCGTTGAAAGGGGGCTGGATGGCTACACCTTC.

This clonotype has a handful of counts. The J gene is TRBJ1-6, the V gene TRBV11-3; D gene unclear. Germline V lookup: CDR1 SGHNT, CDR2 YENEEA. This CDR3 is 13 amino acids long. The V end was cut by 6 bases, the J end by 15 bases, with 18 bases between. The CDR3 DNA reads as TGTGCCAGCAGTCTCGGGGAGGACGGGCGCCTCCACTTT. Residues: CASSLGEDGRLHF.

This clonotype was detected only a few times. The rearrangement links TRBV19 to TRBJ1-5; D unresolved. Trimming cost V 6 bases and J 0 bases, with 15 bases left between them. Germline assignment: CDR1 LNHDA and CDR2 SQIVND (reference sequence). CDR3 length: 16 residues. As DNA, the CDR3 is TGTGCCAGTAGCCTTAGTCACAGAAATAGCAATCAGCCCCAGCATTTT. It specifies CASSLSHRNSNQPQHF. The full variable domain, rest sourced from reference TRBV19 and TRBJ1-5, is DGGITQSPKYLFRKEGQNVTLSCEQNLNHDAMYWYRQDPGQGLRLIYYSQIVNDFQKGDIAEGYSVSREKKESFPLTVTSAQKNPTAFYLCASSLSHRNSNQPQHFGDGTRLSIL.

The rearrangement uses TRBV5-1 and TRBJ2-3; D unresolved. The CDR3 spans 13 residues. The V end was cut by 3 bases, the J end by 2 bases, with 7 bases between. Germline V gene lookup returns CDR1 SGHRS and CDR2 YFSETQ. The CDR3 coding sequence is TGCGCCAGCAGCTCCCTCCCCACAGATACGCAGTATTTT. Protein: CASSSLPTDTQYF.

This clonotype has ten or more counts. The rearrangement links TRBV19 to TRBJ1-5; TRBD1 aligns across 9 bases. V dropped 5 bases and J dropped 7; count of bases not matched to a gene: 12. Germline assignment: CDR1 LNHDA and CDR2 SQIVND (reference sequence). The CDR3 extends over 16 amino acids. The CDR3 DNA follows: TGTGCCAGTAGTGCCGCCGTAGGGACAGGGCGCCAGCCCCAGCATTTT. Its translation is CASSAAVGTGRQPQHF.

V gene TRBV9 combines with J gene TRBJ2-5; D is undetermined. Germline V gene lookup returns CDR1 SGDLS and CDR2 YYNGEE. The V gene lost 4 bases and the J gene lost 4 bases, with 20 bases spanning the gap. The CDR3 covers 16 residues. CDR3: CASSNDAHINRETQYF. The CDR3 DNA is TGTGCCAGCAGCAACGATGCGCACATCAACAGAGAGACCCAGTACTTC.

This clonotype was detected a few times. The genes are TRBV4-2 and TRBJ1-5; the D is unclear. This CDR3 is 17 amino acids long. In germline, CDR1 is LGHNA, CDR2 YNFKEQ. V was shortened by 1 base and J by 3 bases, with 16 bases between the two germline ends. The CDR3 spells CASSQVTGEVVNQPQHF. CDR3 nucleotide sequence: TGTGCCAGCAGCCAAGTCACCGGGGAGGTGGTCAATCAGCCCCAGCATTTT.

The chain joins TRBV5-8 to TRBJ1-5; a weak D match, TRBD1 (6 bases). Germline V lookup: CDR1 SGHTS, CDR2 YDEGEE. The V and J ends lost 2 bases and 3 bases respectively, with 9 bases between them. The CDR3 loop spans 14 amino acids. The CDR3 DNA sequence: TGTGCCAGCAGCTTCAGGGGCGTCAATCAGCCCCAGCATTTT. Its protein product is CASSFRGVNQPQHF.

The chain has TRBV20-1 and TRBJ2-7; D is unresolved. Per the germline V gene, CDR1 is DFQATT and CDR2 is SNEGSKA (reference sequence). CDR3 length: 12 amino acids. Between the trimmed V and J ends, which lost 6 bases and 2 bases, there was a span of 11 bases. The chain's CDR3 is CSATRPPYEQYF. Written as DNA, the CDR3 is TGCAGTGCGACACGACCCCCCTACGAGCAGTACTTC.

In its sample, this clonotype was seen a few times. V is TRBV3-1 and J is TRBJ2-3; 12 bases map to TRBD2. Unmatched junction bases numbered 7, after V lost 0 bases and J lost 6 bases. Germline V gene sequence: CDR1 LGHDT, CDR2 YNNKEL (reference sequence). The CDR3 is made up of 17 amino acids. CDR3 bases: TGTGCCAGCAGCCAAGATCGACTAGCGGGAGTGTCCGATACGCAGTATTTT. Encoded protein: CASSQDRLAGVSDTQYF.

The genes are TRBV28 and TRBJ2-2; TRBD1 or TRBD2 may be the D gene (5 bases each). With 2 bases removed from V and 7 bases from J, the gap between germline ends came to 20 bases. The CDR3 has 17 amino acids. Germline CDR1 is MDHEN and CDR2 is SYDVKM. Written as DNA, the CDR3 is TGTGCCAGCAGTTTAGGGTTGGGGCCTAGTCGGGACGGGGAGCTGTTTTTT. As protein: CASSLGLGPSRDGELFF.

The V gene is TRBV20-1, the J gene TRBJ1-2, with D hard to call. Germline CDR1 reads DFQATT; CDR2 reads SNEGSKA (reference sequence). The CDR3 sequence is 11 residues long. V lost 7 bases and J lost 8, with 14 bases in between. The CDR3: CSVSRLPGYTF. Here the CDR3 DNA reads TGCAGTGTATCTAGGCTGCCGGGCTACACCTTC.

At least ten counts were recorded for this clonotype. The CDR3 coding sequence is TGCGCCAGCAGCTTGAACAGAGACTATGGCTACACCTTC. Translated, it gives CASSLNRDYGYTF. J is TRBJ1-2 and V is TRBV5-1; D call uncertain. Trimming pared 1 base from V and 3 bases from J, leaving 7 bases between. CDR1 and CDR2 (germline): SGHRS, YFSETQ. This CDR3 comprises 13 residues.

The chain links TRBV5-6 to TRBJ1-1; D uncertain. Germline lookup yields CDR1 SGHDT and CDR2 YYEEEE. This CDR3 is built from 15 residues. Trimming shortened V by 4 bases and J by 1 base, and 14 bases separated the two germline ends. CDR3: CASSLGGRWNTEAFF. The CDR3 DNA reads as TGTGCCAGCAGCCTCGGAGGGCGGTGGAACACTGAAGCTTTCTTT.

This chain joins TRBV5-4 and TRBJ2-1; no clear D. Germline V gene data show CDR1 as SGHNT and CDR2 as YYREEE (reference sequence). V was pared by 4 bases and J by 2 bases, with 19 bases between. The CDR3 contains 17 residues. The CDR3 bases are TGTGCCAGCAGCCCACCGATTGGGCGCGGAACCTACAATGAGCAGTTCTTC. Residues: CASSPPIGRGTYNEQFF. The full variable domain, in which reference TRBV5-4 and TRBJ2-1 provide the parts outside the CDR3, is ETGVTQSPTHLIKTRGQQVTLRCSSQSGHNTVSWYQQALGQGPQFIFQYYREEENGRGNFPPRFSGLQFPNYSSELNVNALELDDSALYLCASSPPIGRGTYNEQFFGPGTRLTVL.

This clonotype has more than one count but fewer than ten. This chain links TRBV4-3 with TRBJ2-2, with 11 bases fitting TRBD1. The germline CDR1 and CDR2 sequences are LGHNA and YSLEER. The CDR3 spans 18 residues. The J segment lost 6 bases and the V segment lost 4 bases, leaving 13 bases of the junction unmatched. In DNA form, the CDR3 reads TGCGCCAGCAGCCCCCGAGGACCCGGGACAGGGGGTCCCGGGGAGCTGTTTTTT. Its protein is CASSPRGPGTGGPGELFF.